The TCR beta chain described here comes from a study of OX40 agonist ivuxolimab in advanced cancers. Whole-study context: The patients' treatment was ivuxolimab, an agonistic anti-OX40 (CD134) antibody. Each dose-escalation patient presented with hepatocellular carcinoma, melanoma, renal cell or head and neck cancer.

Only in-frame clones appear in the TCRdb table, and some are missing; sequencing was by immunoSEQ multiplex PCR. The sample contains over 30,000 clones, over 60% of which appear only once. V lost 7 bases and J lost 1; bases outside the gene matches: 5. This CDR3 contains 14 residues. CDR1 LNHDA and CDR2 SQIVND come from the germline V gene (reference sequence). Comments on this clone: What it binds is unknown.

Study observations and caveats: CD4+ T cells averaged fewer expanded clones than CD8+ T cells. Also showing low normalized T-cell clonal expansion were some of the nonresponders.

V is TRBV19 and J is TRBJ1-1, with 8 nucleotides matching TRBD1. The sequencing used CD4+ or CD8+ T cells sorted from blood, collected in a trial of the OX40 agonist ivuxolimab. The receptor was derived from an adult with an advanced solid tumor such as melanoma, head and neck, liver or kidney cancer. The CDR3, as DNA: TGTGCCAGTACTCCGACAGGGGCGAACACTGAAGCTTTCTTT. Its protein is CASTPTGANTEAFF.